The rows below give T cell receptor beta chains drawn from one sample of a study of cytomegalovirus exposure and HLA in healthy donors. Repertoires were generated with immunoSEQ multiplex PCR, while TCRdb's copy carries only in-frame clones and drops some. Of 98,000 or so clones in the sample, more than 65% were seen once. The sample comprised PBMCs. The origin of the receptors is a human donor in good health. The CDR3 runs from the conserved cysteine through the conserved F or W. A D gene is named only where the DNA matches it firmly. The size entry is marked missing in some rows and otherwise reads once, few, many or a size class.

J gene: TRBJ1-5; CDR3 length: 15; V gene: TRBV10-3; D gene: TRBD1; clone size: -; CDR3 protein: CAISPAGTGNQPQHF; CDR3 DNA: TGTGCCATCAGTCCAGCCGGGACAGGAAATCAGCCCCAGCATTTT
J gene: TRBJ1-6; CDR3 length: 16; V gene: TRBV5-5; D gene: -; clone size: -; CDR3 protein: CASSLALESYYSPLHF; CDR3 DNA: TGTGCCAGCAGCTTGGCTTTAGAAAGTTATTATTCACCCCTCCACTTT
J gene: TRBJ2-7; CDR3 length: 12; V gene: TRBV5-1; D gene: -; clone size: -; CDR3 protein: CASSPGAYEQYF; CDR3 DNA: TGCGCCAGCAGCCCAGGCGCCTACGAGCAGTACTTC
J gene: TRBJ1-5; CDR3 length: 19; V gene: TRBV19; D gene: -; clone size: -; CDR3 protein: CASSMVNGRGGGSNQPQHF; CDR3 DNA: TGTGCCAGTAGTATGGTCAATGGCAGGGGCGGTGGGAGCAATCAGCCCCAGCATTTT
J gene: TRBJ1-1; CDR3 length: 15; V gene: TRBV7-8; D gene: TRBD1; clone size: -; CDR3 protein: CASSWGTGMNTEAFF; CDR3 DNA: TGTGCCAGCAGCTGGGGGACAGGGATGAACACTGAAGCTTTCTTT
J gene: TRBJ2-2; CDR3 length: 16; V gene: TRBV11-3; D gene: TRBD1; clone size: -; CDR3 protein: CASSSEQGAGTGELFF; CDR3 DNA: TGTGCCAGCAGCTCTGAACAGGGGGCGGGTACCGGGGAGCTGTTTTTT
J gene: TRBJ2-7; CDR3 length: 14; V gene: TRBV27; D gene: -; clone size: few; CDR3 protein: CASSFTDTTHEQYF; CDR3 DNA: TGTGCCAGCAGTTTCACGGACACCACGCACGAGCAGTACTTC
J gene: TRBJ2-2; CDR3 length: 14; V gene: TRBV6-4; D gene: TRBD1; clone size: once; CDR3 protein: CASRRQGATGELFF; CDR3 DNA: TGTGCCAGCAGAAGACAGGGGGCAACCGGGGAGCTGTTTTTT
J gene: TRBJ1-4; CDR3 length: 15; V gene: TRBV6-5; D gene: TRBD1; clone size: few; CDR3 protein: CASSPSTGGPEKLFF; CDR3 DNA: TGTGCCAGCAGTCCATCGACAGGGGGGCCTGAAAAACTGTTTTTT
J gene: TRBJ2-1; CDR3 length: 15; V gene: TRBV19; D gene: TRBD1; clone size: -; CDR3 protein: CASKTGGISYNEQFF; CDR3 DNA: TGTGCCAGCAAAACAGGGGGCATTTCCTACAATGAGCAGTTCTTC
J gene: TRBJ1-4; CDR3 length: 15; V gene: TRBV6-5; D gene: TRBD1; clone size: -; CDR3 protein: CASSYEDRVFEKLFF; CDR3 DNA: TGTGCCAGCAGTTACGAAGACAGGGTTTTTGAAAAACTGTTTTTT
J gene: TRBJ2-7; CDR3 length: 14; V gene: TRBV7-9; D gene: TRBD2; clone size: few; CDR3 protein: CASSFASGIWEQYF; CDR3 DNA: TGTGCCAGCAGCTTTGCTAGCGGGATCTGGGAGCAGTACTTC
J gene: TRBJ1-6; CDR3 length: 15; V gene: TRBV5-6; D gene: -; clone size: -; CDR3 protein: CASSSRTVGSSPLHF; CDR3 DNA: TGTGCCAGCAGCTCACGGACAGTTGGTAGTTCACCCCTCCACTTT
J gene: TRBJ2-2; CDR3 length: 17; V gene: TRBV7-2; D gene: TRBD2; clone size: -; CDR3 protein: CASSLPGLVDRTGELFF; CDR3 DNA: TGTGCCAGCAGCTTACCGGGACTAGTAGATCGCACCGGGGAGCTGTTTTTT
J gene: TRBJ1-5; CDR3 length: 17; V gene: TRBV7-8; D gene: -; clone size: -; CDR3 protein: CASSLDGRGERNQPQHF; CDR3 DNA: TGTGCCAGCAGCTTAGATGGCAGGGGAGAGAGAAATCAGCCCCAGCATTTT
J gene: TRBJ2-5; CDR3 length: 14; V gene: TRBV2; D gene: -; clone size: -; CDR3 protein: CASSIDSLRETQYF; CDR3 DNA: TGTGCCAGCAGCATTGACAGCCTCCGGGAGACCCAGTACTTC
J gene: TRBJ1-2; CDR3 length: 11; V gene: TRBV20-1; D gene: -; clone size: few; CDR3 protein: CSASGGNGYTF; CDR3 DNA: TGCAGTGCTAGCGGGGGGAATGGCTACACCTTC
J gene: TRBJ2-3; CDR3 length: 14; V gene: TRBV5-1; D gene: TRBD2; clone size: -; CDR3 protein: CASSGRASTDTQYF; CDR3 DNA: TGCGCCAGCAGCGGGAGGGCTAGCACAGATACGCAGTATTTT